These 27 T cell receptor beta chains originate from one sample sequenced in a study of OX40 agonist ivuxolimab in advanced cancers. Sequencing used immunoSEQ multiplex PCR; TCRdb keeps in-frame clones, though not all of them. The table includes tens of thousands of clones, 88% detected once. The sequenced sample was CD4+ or CD8+ T cells sorted from blood, obtained in a trial of the OX40 agonist ivuxolimab. The origin of the receptors is an adult with an advanced solid tumor such as melanoma, head and neck, liver or kidney cancer.

V usage is TRBV5-8 and J usage is TRBJ2-7; 8 bases agree with TRBD2. This CDR3 spans 13 amino acids. The trim removed 4 bases at V and 6 bases at J, leaving 6 bases unmatched. Germline V gene lookup returns CDR1 SGHTS and CDR2 YDEGEE. The DNA of the CDR3 is TGTGCCAGCAGCCCGGGACTAGTGGCCGAGCAGTACTTC. Protein sequence: CASSPGLVAEQYF. The variable domain in full, completed from reference TRBV5-8 and TRBJ2-7, reads EAGVTQSPTHLIKTRGQQATLRCSPISGHTSVYWYQQALGLGLQFLLWYDEGEERNRGNFPPRFSGRQFPNYSSELNVNALELEDSALYLCASSPGLVAEQYFGPGTRLTVT.

V is TRBV29-1 and J is TRBJ2-7, with D hard to call. The CDR3 sequence is 14 residues long. The V end lost 6 bases, the J end lost 0 bases, and 15 bases lay between the germline ends. Germline assignment: CDR1 SQVTM and CDR2 ANQGSEA. The CDR3, as DNA: TGCAGCGTGGGGTTAACAGCAAGCTCCTACGAGCAGTACTTC. Translation: CSVGLTASSYEQYF.

The chain couples TRBV11-3 to TRBJ1-1; 10 bases agree with TRBD1. J gave up 7 bases and V 3 bases, and 11 bases lay outside the gene matches. The germline V gene has CDR1 SGHNT and CDR2 YENEEA. The CDR3 totals 16 residues. CDR3 in amino acids: CASSFWGGQGLGEAFF. Here the CDR3 DNA reads TGTGCCAGCAGCTTTTGGGGGGGACAGGGGCTTGGTGAAGCTTTCTTT.

CDR3 region: CASSLGGPPETQYF. The CDR3 nucleotides read TGTGCCAGCAGCTTAGGGGGCCCCCCAGAGACCCAGTACTTC. V gene TRBV7-9 combines with J gene TRBJ2-5, with a possible D match to TRBD1 (5 bases). This CDR3 has 14 amino acids. Per the germline V gene, CDR1 is SEHNR and CDR2 is FQNEAQ (reference sequence). The ends were cut back, 1 base at V and 4 bases at J, with 10 bases in the middle.

The chain carries TRBV28 and TRBJ2-7; possibly TRBD2 for D (7 bases). Trimming removed 4 bases from V and 10 bases from J, with 26 bases in between. Germline-derived CDR1 and CDR2 are MDHEN and SYDVKM. The CDR3 covers 16 residues. The DNA for the CDR3 is TGTGCCAGCAGTTCTCCCCCGGGGGGCGGGAGAGTACATCAGTACTTC. It is translated as CASSSPPGGGRVHQYF.

V gene TRBV5-5 combines with J gene TRBJ1-2; D is perhaps TRBD1 (6 bases). There are 15 residues in the CDR3. V gave up 4 bases and J gave up 2 bases, with 15 bases separating them. Germline V lookup: CDR1 SGHKS, CDR2 YYEKEE (reference sequence). CDR3 in DNA: TGTGCCAGCAGCGTGGGGGCGACCCGGAACTATGGCTACACCTTC. Encoded protein: CASSVGATRNYGYTF. The complete variable domain, with remaining parts taken from reference TRBV5-5 and TRBJ1-2, reads DAGVTQSPTHLIKTRGQQVTLRCSPISGHKSVSWYQQVLGQGPQFIFQYYEKEERGRGNFPDRFSARQFPNYSSELNVNALLLGDSALYLCASSVGATRNYGYTFGSGTRLTVV.

The chain joins TRBV6-1 to TRBJ2-3, with D hard to call. The CDR3 is made up of 12 amino acids. V was shortened by 5 bases and J by 2 bases, with 5 bases between the two germline ends. CDR1 and CDR2 from the germline V gene are MNHNS and SASEGT. The CDR3 DNA follows: TGTGCCAGCAGTCGCCCCACAGATACGCAGTATTTT. Protein sequence: CASSRPTDTQYF.

The chain carries TRBV5-1 and TRBJ2-5, with 9 bases that match TRBD2. V dropped 5 bases and J dropped 2; count of bases not matched to a gene: 7. Per the germline V gene, CDR1 is SGHRS and CDR2 is YFSETQ. This CDR3 contains 15 residues. CDR3 coding DNA: TGCGCCAGCAGGGCTAGCGGGGCTGGGCAAGAGACCCAGTACTTC. Amino acids: CASRASGAGQETQYF.

The genes are TRBV27 and TRBJ2-5; 11 bases fit TRBD1. Trimming removed 10 bases from V and 5 bases from J; junction bases left unmatched: 3. Germline lookup yields CDR1 MNHEY and CDR2 SMNVEV (reference sequence). This CDR3 contains 12 residues. The CDR3 DNA sequence: TGTGCCATCGGACAGGGGGCTGAGACCCAGTACTTC. Translated: CAIGQGAETQYF.

V and J are TRBV6-6 and TRBJ1-3, with D uncertain. CDR1 is MNHNY, CDR2 SVGAGI, per germline (reference sequence). This CDR3 comprises 14 residues. The germline V and J ends were trimmed by 7 bases and 2 bases, with 12 bases remaining between them. The CDR3 sequence: CASTMGGTGNTIYF. The CDR3 DNA follows: TGTGCCAGCACTATGGGAGGGACTGGAAACACCATATATTTT.

The chain employs TRBV19 and TRBJ2-7, with 10 bases aligning to TRBD1. In germline, CDR1 is LNHDA, CDR2 SQIVND (reference sequence). CDR3 size: 16 residues. J gave up 5 bases and V 1 base, and 8 bases lay outside the gene matches. The CDR3 loop is CASSIGTGTGVDEQYF. CDR3 bases: TGTGCCAGTAGTATAGGAACCGGGACAGGGGTGGACGAGCAGTACTTC.

A word on this clone: Other DNA sequences of this sample code for an identical CDR3. The chain links TRBV5-6 to TRBJ2-2; D is uncertain. This CDR3 is 12 amino acids long. Per the germline V gene, CDR1 is SGHDT and CDR2 is YYEEEE. Deletions cut 5 bases from V and 2 bases from J, with 4 bases between. CDR3 in amino acids: CASSLNTGELFF. In nucleotides, the CDR3 is TGTGCCAGCAGTTTAAACACCGGGGAGCTGTTTTTT.

This clone was counted once. The V and J genes are TRBV4-3 and TRBJ2-1; perhaps TRBD2 as D (6 bases). The CDR3 loop spans 15 amino acids. Germline lookup yields CDR1 LGHNA and CDR2 YSLEER. V lost 3 bases and J lost 8, with 17 bases in between. The CDR3 reads CASSHLAGGADEQFF. CDR3 in DNA: TGCGCCAGCAGCCACCTCGCTGGCGGGGCGGATGAGCAGTTCTTC.

The chain carries TRBV9 and TRBJ1-1; TRBD1 is a possible D gene (5 bases). This CDR3 is 14 amino acids long. V was trimmed by 0 bases and J by 4 bases, leaving 10 bases between them. The germline V gene encodes CDR1 SGDLS and CDR2 YYNGEE. For the CDR3, the DNA is TGTGCCAGCAGCGTAGGTGGGGCCTCCACTGAAGCTTTCTTT. Protein sequence: CASSVGGASTEAFF.

The chain has TRBV9 and TRBJ2-7; 9 bases map to TRBD2. After removal of 4 bases from V and 2 bases from J, the junction contained 1 base not matched to a gene. Germline V CDR1 and CDR2: SGDLS, YYNGEE. The length of the CDR3 is 13 residues. CDR3 coding DNA: TGTGCCAGCAGCATAGCGGGAGCCTACGAGCAGTACTTC. It yields the protein CASSIAGAYEQYF.

V usage is TRBV18 and J usage is TRBJ2-2, with D perhaps TRBD2 (5 bases). Germline loops: CDR1 KGHSH, CDR2 LQKENI. Trimming removed 2 bases at V and 7 bases at J, with 5 bases between. The CDR3 is made up of 12 amino acids. CDR3 bases: TGTGCCAGCTCACCAGAGGGCGGGGAGCTGTTTTTT. Translating it yields CASSPEGGELFF.

The chain is built from TRBV6-5 and TRBJ1-5; unclear D gene. CDR1 is MNHEY, CDR2 SVGAGI, per germline. Trimming pared 6 bases from V and 5 bases from J, leaving 11 bases between. The length of the CDR3 is 13 residues. Here the CDR3 reads CASSKGGDQPQHF. The CDR3 DNA reads as TGTGCCAGCAGCAAGGGCGGGGATCAGCCCCAGCATTTT.

The chain joins TRBV27 to TRBJ2-3; D is undetermined. The ends were cut back, 3 bases at V and 5 bases at J, with 9 bases in the middle. CDR3 length: 13 residues. Germline assignment: CDR1 MNHEY and CDR2 SMNVEV (reference sequence). CDR3 in amino acids: CASSLARGDTQYF. The DNA of the CDR3 is TGTGCCAGCAGTTTGGCTCGTGGAGATACGCAGTATTTT.

This chain connects TRBV29-1 to TRBJ2-7, with 8 positions matching TRBD1. Unmatched junction bases numbered 7, after V lost 4 bases and J lost 2 bases. Per the germline V gene, CDR1 is SQVTM and CDR2 is ANQGSEA. The CDR3 spans 14 residues. For the CDR3, the DNA is TGCAGCGTTGGACCGGACAGGGCCCCCTACGAGCAGTACTTC. It specifies CSVGPDRAPYEQYF.

The V and J genes are TRBV18 and TRBJ1-2; 8 bases are shared with TRBD1. CDR3 length: 16 amino acids. J was trimmed by 5 bases and V by 3 bases; bases with no gene match: 11. Germline loops: CDR1 KGHSH, CDR2 LQKENI. The CDR3 region has the DNA TGTGCCAGCTCACCGGACACAGGGGGTCATACTTATGGCTACACCTTC. This encodes CASSPDTGGHTYGYTF.

The rearrangement uses TRBV9 and TRBJ1-6, with a possible D match to TRBD1 (6 bases). Trimming pared 0 bases from V and 8 bases from J, leaving 12 bases between. The germline CDR1 and CDR2 sequences are SGDLS and YYNGEE. This CDR3 contains 15 residues. CDR3 residues: CASSVALDSYSPLHF. The CDR3 region has the DNA TGTGCCAGCAGCGTAGCTCTGGACAGCTATTCACCCCTCCACTTT.

This clone appeared a single time. V and J are TRBV18 and TRBJ2-5; D call uncertain. The V end was cut by 2 bases, the J end by 3 bases, with 7 bases between. Germline CDR1 is KGHSH and CDR2 is LQKENI. This CDR3 is built from 13 residues. The CDR3 nucleotides are TGTGCCAGCTCACCATCCCTAGAAGAGACCCAGTACTTC. Protein sequence: CASSPSLEETQYF.

The rearrangement links TRBV12-5 to TRBJ2-7, with TRBD1 matching over 9 bases. Germline loops: CDR1 LGHNT, CDR2 FRNRAP. This CDR3 is 13 amino acids long. V shed 0 bases, J shed 9 bases, and the junction held 3 bases outside the gene matches. The CDR3 region is CASGLVTGGLQYF. CDR3 DNA: TGTGCTAGTGGTTTGGTCACAGGGGGCTTGCAGTACTTC.

Only a few counts were recorded for this clone. This chain connects TRBV10-2 to TRBJ2-7; a weak D match, TRBD2 (7 bases). This CDR3 is 12 amino acids long. Germline V gives CDR1 WSHSY, CDR2 SAAADI. The V end was cut by 6 bases, the J end by 6 bases, with 12 bases between. CDR3 sequence (DNA): TGCGCCAGCAGCCGAGGGGGGGGCGAGCAGTACTTC. This codes for CASSRGGGEQYF.

This clone turned up a few times. Written as DNA, the CDR3 is TGCAGCGTTTCCGACAGCCCGGGGTACGAGCAGTACTTC. As protein: CSVSDSPGYEQYF. The gene calls are TRBV29-1 and TRBJ2-7, with D possibly being TRBD1 or TRBD2 (5 bases each). CDR1 is SQVTM and CDR2 is ANQGSEA in the germline V gene. Trimming cost V 5 bases and J 4 bases, with 15 bases left between them. The CDR3 spans 13 residues.

The chain has TRBV7-2 and TRBJ2-4; D might be TRBD1 (6 bases). The CDR3 is made up of 15 amino acids. V lost 0 bases and J lost 6, with 12 bases in between. Germline V gene sequence: CDR1 SGHTA, CDR2 FQGNSA. The CDR3 region is CASSLAQGLGNIQYF. Written as DNA, the CDR3 is TGTGCCAGCAGCTTAGCGCAGGGGTTAGGAAACATTCAGTACTTC. Drawing the rest from reference TRBV7-2 and TRBJ2-4, the complete variable domain is GAGVSQSPSNKVTEKGKDVELRCDPISGHTALYWYRQSLGQGLEFLIYFQGNSAPDKSGLPSDRFSAERTGGSVSTLTIQRTQQEDSAVYLCASSLAQGLGNIQYFGAGTRLSVL.

The rearrangement links TRBV2 to TRBJ2-7, with D unclear. Germline V lookup: CDR1 SNHLY, CDR2 FYNNEI. The CDR3 extends over 12 amino acids. V lost 10 bases and J lost 6, with 16 bases in between. Written as DNA, the CDR3 is TGTGCCATCTCAGATTTGACGAGCGAGCAGTACTTC. Translated: CAISDLTSEQYF.